The rows below give T cell receptor beta chains drawn from one sample of a study of Tregs in tolerant kidney transplant recipients. Measured with immunoSEQ multiplex PCR; TCRdb has only the in-frame clones, and not every one. Seen here are 200,000 to 300,000 clones, around 82% observed once, and the top ten hold over 0.5%. Sample: CD4+ T cells from blood. The receptor set was obtained from a human donor in good health. Each CDR3 is given with its conserved first and last residue. The D gene is left open where the match is weak. Clone size appears in some rows only: once, few, many, or a class for an expanded clone.

. TRBJ2-1 TRBV2 . TGTGCCAGCAGGACCCGAGGGGCCTCCTACAATGAGCAGTTCTTC CASRTRGASYNEQFF
. TRBJ2-7 TRBV19 . TGTGCCAGTAGTATCGGTAGGGGGGACTACGAGCAGTACTTC CASSIGRGDYEQYF
. TRBJ2-2 TRBV5-1 . TGCGCCAGCAGCTTAGTCTTGAACACCGGGGAGCTGTTTTTT CASSLVLNTGELFF
. TRBJ1-4 TRBV5-1 TRBD1 TGCGCCAGCAGCCAACAGGGGATAGGGGAAAAACTGTTTTTT CASSQQGIGEKLFF
. TRBJ2-3 TRBV5-4 . TGTGCCAGCAGCCGGGACTTACCAACTAGCACAGATACGCAGTATTTT CASSRDLPTSTDTQYF
. TRBJ2-5 TRBV5-1 . TGCGCCAGCAGCTTGGCAGGGGAGACCCAGTACTTC CASSLAGETQYF
. TRBJ2-1 TRBV5-1 TRBD2 TGCGCCAGCAGCTCCGGACTAGCATTCGATGAGCAGTTCTTC CASSSGLAFDEQFF
. TRBJ2-7 TRBV9 TRBD1 TGTGCCAGCAGCGGCGGACAGGGCAACTACGAGCAGTACTTC CASSGGQGNYEQYF
. TRBJ1-2 TRBV19 . TGTGCCACCAAACGCCGATACCGGGACACTTTCTATGGCTACACCTTC CATKRRYRDTFYGYTF
few TRBJ1-6 TRBV6-5 . TGTGCCAGCTGCCGGGCCGGGGGATCACCCCTCCACTTT CASCRAGGSPLHF
. TRBJ2-5 TRBV18 TRBD1 TGTGCCAGCTCACTCCAATCCGGGACAGGGCGCTTGGGGTACCAAGAGACCCAGTACTTC CASSLQSGTGRLGYQETQYF
. TRBJ1-4 TRBV30 . TGTGCCTGGAGTGTACAGGGCGGGGGTAATGAAAAACTGTTTTTT CAWSVQGGGNEKLFF
. TRBJ2-1 TRBV6-5 TRBD2 TGTGCCAGCAGTTACTCCGGCGGGAGCCCCTACAATGAGCAGTTCTTC CASSYSGGSPYNEQFF
. TRBJ2-7 TRBV25-1 TRBD1 TGTGCCACCCGCCCTATCGGGACAGGGGGCCTCGGCGAGCAGTACTTC CATRPIGTGGLGEQYF
. TRBJ2-5 TRBV7-3 TRBD2 TGTGCCAGCAGCTTAACTAGCGGGGGGCCCCCGGGGTTCGAGACCCAGTACTTC CASSLTSGGPPGFETQYF
. TRBJ1-2 TRBV5-6 TRBD1 TGTGCCAGCAGCTTTCCCGGGACAGGCAGCCCTTATGGCTACACCTTC CASSFPGTGSPYGYTF
once TRBJ2-2 TRBV6-6 TRBD1 TGTGCCAGCACCCCACAGGGGGCAGACACCGGGGAGCTGTTTTTT CASTPQGADTGELFF
. TRBJ2-2 TRBV6-6 TRBD2 TGTGCCAGCAGTTTAACGGGAGGGGGTGCCGGGGAGCTGTTTTTT CASSLTGGGAGELFF
. TRBJ2-3 TRBV5-1 TRBD2 TGCGCCAGCAGCTTAAGCGGGGGCACAGATACGCAGTATTTT CASSLSGGTDTQYF
. TRBJ1-2 TRBV4-1 . TGCGCCAGCAGCCAAGATCGAAACCGCGGCTATGGCTACACCTTC CASSQDRNRGYGYTF
. TRBJ2-5 TRBV6-1 TRBD1 TGTGCCAGCATTTCAACCGGGACAGGGTCTGAGACCCAGTACTTC CASISTGTGSETQYF
. TRBJ2-2 TRBV10-3 TRBD2 TGTGCCATCAGCACTCAGCGGGGTTTGAACACCGGGGAGCTGTTTTTT CAISTQRGLNTGELFF
. TRBJ2-2 TRBV7-6 . TGTGCCAGCAGCTTTAGCGGGACAGGCTTCACCGGGGAGCTGTTTTTT CASSFSGTGFTGELFF
. TRBJ2-1 TRBV9 TRBD2 TGTGCCAGCAGCGGATCAGCGGGGAACAATGAGCAGTTCTTC CASSGSAGNNEQFF
. TRBJ2-5 TRBV9 TRBD1 TGTGCCAGCAGCGTAGGGCAAGGACAGGAAGAGACCCAGTACTTC CASSVGQGQEETQYF
. TRBJ2-2 TRBV9 TRBD1 TGTGCCAGCAGCGGACAGGGGGCCCTCGCCGGGGAGCTGTTTTTT CASSGQGALAGELFF
. TRBJ1-2 TRBV6-5 TRBD1 TGTGCCAGCAGTAGACTGGGACAGACTCTTTATGGCTACACCTTC CASSRLGQTLYGYTF
. TRBJ1-5 TRBV15 . TGTGCCACCAGCAGAGAGGGGGTTCAGCCCCAGCATTTT CATSREGVQPQHF
few TRBJ2-4 TRBV11-2 . TGTGCCAGCAGCGCGTGGAGGAGGAACATTCAGTACTTC CASSAWRRNIQYF
. TRBJ2-7 TRBV27 TRBD2 TGTGCCAGCAGACCACACGGGACTAGCGGCTACGAGCAGTACTTC CASRPHGTSGYEQYF
. TRBJ2-7 TRBV19 TRBD2 TGTGCCAGTAGTGGACCGGGACTAGCGGTATACGAGCAGTACTTC CASSGPGLAVYEQYF
. TRBJ1-2 TRBV25-1 TRBD1 TGTGCCAGCAGTGAATGGGGTGGACAGGGTAGGAACTATGGCTACACCTTC CASSEWGGQGRNYGYTF
. TRBJ2-7 TRBV20-1 . TGCAGTGCTAGAGATCCCTACGAGCAGTACTTC CSARDPYEQYF
. TRBJ1-6 TRBV5-8 . TGTGCCAGCAGCTTGTTGGACGGACATTCACCCCTCCACTTT CASSLLDGHSPLHF
few TRBJ1-1 TRBV2 . TGTGCCAGCAGTGCCCGAAGCTTGAACACTGAAGCTTTCTTT CASSARSLNTEAFF
. TRBJ1-2 TRBV15 . TGTGCCACCAGCGTTGCCAGTCGGAACTATGGCTACACCTTC CATSVASRNYGYTF
. TRBJ2-5 TRBV7-3 TRBD2 TGTACCAGCCGGCTAGCGGGGATGGGGGAGACCCAGTACTTC CTSRLAGMGETQYF